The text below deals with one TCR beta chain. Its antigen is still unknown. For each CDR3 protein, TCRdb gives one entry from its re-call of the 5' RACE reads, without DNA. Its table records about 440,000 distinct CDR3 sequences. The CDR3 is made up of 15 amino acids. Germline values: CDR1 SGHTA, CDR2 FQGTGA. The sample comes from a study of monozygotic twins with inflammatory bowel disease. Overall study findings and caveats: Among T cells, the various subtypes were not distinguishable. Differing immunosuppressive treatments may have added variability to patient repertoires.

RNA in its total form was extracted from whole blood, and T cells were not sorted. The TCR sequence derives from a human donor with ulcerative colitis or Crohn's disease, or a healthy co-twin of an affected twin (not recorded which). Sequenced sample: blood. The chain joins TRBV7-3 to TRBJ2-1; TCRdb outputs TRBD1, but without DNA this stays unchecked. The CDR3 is CASSPMPGSYNEQFF.